These T cell receptor beta chains were read from a single sample in a study of identical twins. TCRdb redid the calling of the 5' RACE reads with MiXCR, one entry per CDR3 protein. The sample includes 450,000 or so distinct CDR3 sequences, 20% to 25% of them seen just once. This sample also belongs to another study, concerning T cells expressing NK-cell markers.

Material for sequencing was CD4+ T cells sorted from blood. These TCRs come from a woman younger than 35 in good health. CDR3s include the opening cysteine and the closing phenylalanine or tryptophan. The D gene is left open where the match is weak. Not every row has a clone size; where given, it reads once, few, many or a size class.

>.|.|TRBJ2-1|TRBV7-8
CASSPRVQIEYNEQFF
TGTGCCAGCAGCCCCAGAGTGCAGATAGAATACAATGAGCAGTTCTTC
>.|.|TRBJ2-6|TRBV29-1
CSVESGTGANVLTF
TGCAGCGTTGAATCCGGGACTGGGGCCAACGTCCTGACTTTC
>.|TRBD2|TRBJ2-1|TRBV11-3
CASSLDRGEVQFF
TGTGCCAGCAGCTTAGATCGGGGGGAGGTCCAGTTCTTC
>few|.|TRBJ1-5|TRBV18
CASSPQDNQPQHF
TGTGCCAGCTCACCACAGGACAATCAGCCCCAGCATTTT
>few|TRBD1|TRBJ1-2|TRBV10-3
CAISDWDSLYGYTF
TGTGCCATCAGTGATTGGGACAGCCTCTATGGCTACACCTTC
>few|TRBD1|TRBJ2-7|TRBV3-1
CASSYRGVELYEQYF
TGTGCCAGCAGCTACAGGGGAGTGGAACTCTACGAGCAGTACTTC
>many|TRBD2|TRBJ2-3|TRBV29-1
CSVAPLAERTDTQYF
TGCAGCGTCGCGCCACTAGCGGAGCGCACAGATACGCAGTATTTT
>few|.|TRBJ2-7|TRBV6-5
CASSYLGTGEQYF
TGTGCCAGCAGTTACTTGGGAACAGGCGAGCAGTACTTC
>.|TRBD1|TRBJ2-3|TRBV20-1
CSAADRGRDTQYF
TGCAGTGCGGCGGACAGGGGAAGAGATACGCAGTATTTT
>.|.|TRBJ2-5|TRBV10-3
CASGWSQGKETQYF
TGTGCCTCGGGTTGGTCTCAGGGGAAAGAGACCCAGTACTTC